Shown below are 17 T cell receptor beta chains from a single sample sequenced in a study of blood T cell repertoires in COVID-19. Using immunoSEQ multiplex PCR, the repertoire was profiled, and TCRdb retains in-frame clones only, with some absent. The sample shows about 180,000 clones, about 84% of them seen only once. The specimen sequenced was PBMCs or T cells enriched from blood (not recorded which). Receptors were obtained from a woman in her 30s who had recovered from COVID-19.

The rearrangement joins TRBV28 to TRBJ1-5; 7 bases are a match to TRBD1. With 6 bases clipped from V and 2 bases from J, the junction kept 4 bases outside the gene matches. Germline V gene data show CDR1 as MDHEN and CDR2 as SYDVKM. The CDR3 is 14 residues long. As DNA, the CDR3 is TGTGCCAGCAGCACCGGGACAGGCAATCAGCCCCAGCATTTT. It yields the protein CASSTGTGNQPQHF.

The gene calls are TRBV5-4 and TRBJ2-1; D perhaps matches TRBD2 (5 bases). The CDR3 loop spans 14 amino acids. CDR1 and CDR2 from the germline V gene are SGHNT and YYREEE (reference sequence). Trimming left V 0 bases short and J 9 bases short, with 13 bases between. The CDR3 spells CASSLGGSNGEQFF. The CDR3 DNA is TGTGCCAGCAGCTTGGGAGGGTCTAACGGTGAGCAGTTCTTC.

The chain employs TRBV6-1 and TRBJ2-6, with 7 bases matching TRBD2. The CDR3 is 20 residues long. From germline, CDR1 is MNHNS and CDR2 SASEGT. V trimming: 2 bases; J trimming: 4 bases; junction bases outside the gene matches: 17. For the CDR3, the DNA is TGTGCCAGCAGTGAATACGCGGGCGGGAGTTGGCAGCCCGGGGCCAACGTCCTGACTTTC. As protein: CASSEYAGGSWQPGANVLTF.

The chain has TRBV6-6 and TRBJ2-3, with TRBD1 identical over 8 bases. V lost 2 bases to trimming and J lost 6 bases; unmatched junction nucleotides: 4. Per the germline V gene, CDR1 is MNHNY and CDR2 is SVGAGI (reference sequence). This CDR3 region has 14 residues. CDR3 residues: CASSYQGAADTQYF. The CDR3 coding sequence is TGTGCCAGCAGTTACCAGGGGGCCGCGGATACGCAGTATTTT.

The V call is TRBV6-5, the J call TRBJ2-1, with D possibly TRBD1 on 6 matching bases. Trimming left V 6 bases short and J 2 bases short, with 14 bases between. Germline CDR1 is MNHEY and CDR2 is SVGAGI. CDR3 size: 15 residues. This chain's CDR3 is CASSAGTTTYNEQFF. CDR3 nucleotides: TGTGCCAGCAGCGCCGGGACAACCACCTACAATGAGCAGTTCTTC.

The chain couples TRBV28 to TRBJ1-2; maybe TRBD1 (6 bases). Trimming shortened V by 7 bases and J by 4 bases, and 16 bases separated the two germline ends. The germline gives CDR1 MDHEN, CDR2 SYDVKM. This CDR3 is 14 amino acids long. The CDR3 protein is CASTLTQGGYGYTF. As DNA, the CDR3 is TGTGCCAGCACCTTAACACAGGGCGGCTATGGCTACACCTTC.

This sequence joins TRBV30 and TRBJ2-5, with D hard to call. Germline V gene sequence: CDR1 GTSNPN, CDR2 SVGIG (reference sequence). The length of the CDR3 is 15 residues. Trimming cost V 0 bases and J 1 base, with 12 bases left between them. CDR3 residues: CAWSVRFPSQETQYF. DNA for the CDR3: TGTGCCTGGAGTGTACGCTTTCCTAGCCAAGAGACCCAGTACTTC.

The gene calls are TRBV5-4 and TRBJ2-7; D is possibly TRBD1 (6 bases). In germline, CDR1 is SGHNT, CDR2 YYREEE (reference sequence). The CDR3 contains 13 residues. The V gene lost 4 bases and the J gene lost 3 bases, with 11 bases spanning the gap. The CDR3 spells CASSRGQNYEQYF. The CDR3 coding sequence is TGTGCCAGCAGCCGGGGACAAAACTACGAGCAGTACTTC. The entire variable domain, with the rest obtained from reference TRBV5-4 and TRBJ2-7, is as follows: ETGVTQSPTHLIKTRGQQVTLRCSSQSGHNTVSWYQQALGQGPQFIFQYYREEENGRGNFPPRFSGLQFPNYSSELNVNALELDDSALYLCASSRGQNYEQYFGPGTRLTVT.

CDR3 residues: CASSFQDRDTEAFF. CDR3 bases: TGTGCCAGCAGCTTCCAGGACAGGGACACTGAAGCTTTCTTT. The chain employs TRBV11-2 and TRBJ1-1; 8 bases line up with TRBD1. Germline CDR1 and CDR2: SGHAT and FQNNGV. CDR3 size: 14 residues. J gave up 3 bases and V 3 bases, and 3 bases lay outside the gene matches.

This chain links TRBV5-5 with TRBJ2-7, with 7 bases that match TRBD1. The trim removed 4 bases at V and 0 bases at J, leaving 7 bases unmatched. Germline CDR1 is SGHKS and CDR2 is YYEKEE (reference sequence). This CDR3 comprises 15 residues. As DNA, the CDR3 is TGTGCCAGCAGCCCAGGGGGTCTGAGCTCCTACGAGCAGTACTTC. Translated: CASSPGGLSSYEQYF.

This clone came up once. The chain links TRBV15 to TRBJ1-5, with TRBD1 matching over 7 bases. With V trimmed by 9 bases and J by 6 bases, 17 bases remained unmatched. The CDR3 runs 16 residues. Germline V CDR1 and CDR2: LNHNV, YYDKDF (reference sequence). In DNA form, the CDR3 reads TGTGCCACTAAAAGGAATCAGGGGGGTTTTCGTCAGCCCCAGCATTTT. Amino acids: CATKRNQGGFRQPQHF.

The CDR3 nucleotides read TGTGCCAGCAGTCAAAACCCTACTAGCGGGAGAGGGGTAATCACAGATACGCAGTATTTT. Its translation: CASSQNPTSGRGVITDTQYF. This rearrangement joins TRBV27 to TRBJ2-3, with TRBD2 matching 11 bases. The ends lost 5 bases at V and 2 bases at J; junction bases unmatched: 18. The CDR3 sequence is 20 residues long. Germline-derived CDR1 and CDR2 are MNHEY and SMNVEV (reference sequence).

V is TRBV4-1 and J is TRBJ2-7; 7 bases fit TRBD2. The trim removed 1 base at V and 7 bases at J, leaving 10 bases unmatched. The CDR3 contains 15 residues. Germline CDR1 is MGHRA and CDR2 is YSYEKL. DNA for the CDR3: TGCGCCAGCAGCCAAGGCGGGAGAGGTACTTTGGAGCAGTACTTC. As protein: CASSQGGRGTLEQYF.

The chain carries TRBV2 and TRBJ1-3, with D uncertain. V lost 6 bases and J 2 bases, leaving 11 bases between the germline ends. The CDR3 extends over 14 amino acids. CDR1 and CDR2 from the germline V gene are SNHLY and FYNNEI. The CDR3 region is CASRREGPGNTIYF. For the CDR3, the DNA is TGTGCCAGCAGGAGGGAAGGTCCTGGAAACACCATATATTTT.

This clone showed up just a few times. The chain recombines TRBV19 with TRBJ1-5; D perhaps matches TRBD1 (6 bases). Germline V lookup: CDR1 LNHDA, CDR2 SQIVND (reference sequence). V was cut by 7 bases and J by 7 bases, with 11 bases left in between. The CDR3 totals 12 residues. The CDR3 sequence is CASKAGGQPQHF. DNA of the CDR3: TGTGCCAGTAAAGCGGGGGGCCAGCCCCAGCATTTT.

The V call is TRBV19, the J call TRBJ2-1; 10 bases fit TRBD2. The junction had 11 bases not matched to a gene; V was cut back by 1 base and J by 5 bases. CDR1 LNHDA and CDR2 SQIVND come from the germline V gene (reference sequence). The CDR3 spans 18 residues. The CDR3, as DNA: TGTGCCAGTAGTATAGTGGTTAGGACTAGCGGTTCAGACAATGAGCAGTTCTTC. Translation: CASSIVVRTSGSDNEQFF. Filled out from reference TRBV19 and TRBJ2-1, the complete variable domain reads DGGITQSPKYLFRKEGQNVTLSCEQNLNHDAMYWYRQDPGQGLRLIYYSQIVNDFQKGDIAEGYSVSREKKESFPLTVTSAQKNPTAFYLCASSIVVRTSGSDNEQFFGPGTRLTVL.

CDR3 protein: CASSDGPGAFGSKNIQYF. The CDR3 DNA reads TGTGCCAGCAGTGACGGTCCAGGGGCGTTTGGGTCCAAAAACATTCAGTACTTC. The gene calls are TRBV6-1 and TRBJ2-4; TRBD1 might be the D (6 bases). Germline CDR1 and CDR2: MNHNS and SASEGT. Trimming took 3 bases from V and 2 from J, leaving 20 bases between them. The CDR3 has 18 amino acids.